This T cell receptor (beta chain) was recorded in a study of Ad26.COV2.S vaccination and SARS-CoV-2 variants. Described treatment: roughly 20 received Ad26.COV2.S at low or high dose, single or two shots; several received placebo; per-sample allocation not given. Material that was analyzed had been drawn on day 63 after the first vaccine or placebo injection. Vaccination employed an Ad26 vector expressing the Wuhan-strain SARS-CoV-2 spike. Sequenced by immunoSEQ multiplex PCR; TCRdb stores in-frame clones only, minus some. The data hold about 350,000 clones, with approximately 90% observed a single time. There are 15 residues in the CDR3. Looked up from germline, CDR1 is LNHNV and CDR2 is YYDKDF (reference sequence). Trimming took off 0 bases at V and 8 bases at J, with 14 bases between the two ends. As regards this clone: Its matching antigen is unknown.

Overall study findings and caveats: There was reportedly substantial breadth in spike-specific CD8+ and CD4+ T cell responses after vaccination.

This sequence joins TRBV15 and TRBJ1-5, with a tentative D call TRBD1 (6 bases). The sequencing here drew on peripheral blood, taken in a trial of Ad26.COV2.S vaccine versus placebo. The source of this sequence is a person aged 18 to 59 who received the Ad26.COV2.S COVID-19 vaccine or a placebo. The CDR3 region is CATSRDGQFGEPQHF. For the CDR3, the DNA is TGTGCCACCAGCAGAGATGGACAGTTTGGGGAGCCCCAGCATTTT.